Listed here are 12 T cell receptor beta chains from one sample, sequenced in a study of OX40 agonist ivuxolimab in advanced cancers. The method was the immunoSEQ multiplex PCR assay. TCRdb re-hosts the immuneACCESS table, in-frame sequences only. Its copies lack some clones; in the studies checked, an unresolved V gene accounts for under half of them, and the cause for the rest is not known. The sample profile shows approximately 50,000 clones; roughly 86% of them were found once. The ten largest clonotypes hold roughly 13% of the sample. Here the sequenced sample was CD4+ or CD8+ T cells sorted from blood, taken in a trial of the OX40 agonist ivuxolimab. The receptors here all came from an adult with an advanced solid tumor such as melanoma, head and neck, liver or kidney cancer.

This chain uses TRBV21-1 with TRBJ1-4; the table gives TRBD1 as D, unverified against the DNA. TRBV21-1 is given as a pseudogene. The CDR3 spans 16 residues. CDR3 DNA sequence: TGTGCCAGCAGCAAGGATACGGGACAGGGGGATGAAAAACTGTTTTTT. Translating gives CASSKDTGQGDEKLFF.

Only a few counts were recorded for this clone. The CDR3 bases are TGTGCCAGCAGCCAATTCGGGACTGGGGCCAACGTCCTGACTTTC. Protein sequence: CASSQFGTGANVLTF. The chain employs TRBV14 and TRBJ2-6, with D perhaps matching TRBD2 (5 bases). The CDR3 loop spans 15 amino acids. Germline V lookup: CDR1 SGHDN, CDR2 FVKESK. Trimming took off 2 bases at V and 2 bases at J, with 7 bases between the two ends.

V and J are TRBV14 and TRBJ2-1; the match to TRBD2 covers 9 bases. The V and J ends lost 4 bases and 1 base, in that order; junction bases with no gene match: 5. CDR3 length: 16 amino acids. Looked up from germline, CDR1 is SGHDN and CDR2 is FVKESK. CDR3: CASSLRRGGSYNEQFF. In DNA form, the CDR3 reads TGTGCCAGCAGCCTCCGGCGGGGGGGGTCCTACAATGAGCAGTTCTTC.

The rearrangement joins TRBV9 to TRBJ2-5; D call uncertain. Germline CDR1 SGDLS, CDR2 YYNGEE. This CDR3 is built from 16 residues. Trimming removed 4 bases at V and 5 bases at J, with 21 bases between. For the CDR3, the DNA is TGTGCCAGCAGCTCCCCGGGTCGGATGTTCGAGGAGACCCAGTACTTC. It codes for CASSSPGRMFEETQYF.

This clone was counted between two and nine times. This sequence joins TRBV7-6 and TRBJ2-7, with D unresolved. The V and J ends lost 3 bases and 4 bases respectively, with 7 bases between them. Germline values: CDR1 SGHVS, CDR2 FNYEAQ. The CDR3 spans 12 residues. CDR3 amino acids: CASSLSSYEQYF. The DNA for the CDR3 is TGTGCCAGCAGCTTGTCCTCGTACGAGCAGTACTTC.

J is TRBJ1-1 and V is TRBV19; D unresolved. Trimming took 6 bases from V and 2 from J, leaving 10 bases between them. This CDR3 has 13 residues. Germline CDR1 LNHDA, CDR2 SQIVND (reference sequence). CDR3 sequence (DNA): TGTGCCAGTAGGAACAGTGGAAACACTGAAGCTTTCTTT. Amino acid sequence: CASRNSGNTEAFF.

The CDR3 DNA reads as TGTGCCAGCAGCTTGGTGGCGGCAGGATACAATGAGCAGTTCTTC. As protein: CASSLVAAGYNEQFF. The V call is TRBV5-6, the J call TRBJ2-1; no definite D call. The CDR3 sequence is 15 residues long. V lost 0 bases to trimming and J lost 4 bases, with 11 bases between them. Germline V gene data show CDR1 as SGHDT and CDR2 as YYEEEE.

This clone was counted once. The genes are TRBV6-5 and TRBJ1-1; D is ambiguous. Germline CDR1 MNHEY, CDR2 SVGAGI. V gave up 7 bases and J gave up 7 bases, with 16 bases separating them. The CDR3 consists of 13 residues. The CDR3 region is CASILGLSGEAFF. The CDR3 DNA follows: TGTGCCAGCATTTTAGGGTTAAGTGGTGAAGCTTTCTTT.

The CDR3 bases are TGTGCCAGCAGTTACTTACTAGCGGGAAAGAATGAGCAGTTCTTC. Translating it yields CASSYLLAGKNEQFF. J is TRBJ2-1 and V is TRBV6-5, with 10 bases matching TRBD2. This CDR3 comprises 15 residues. The junction had 4 bases not matched to a gene; V was cut back by 1 base and J by 7 bases. Germline values: CDR1 MNHEY, CDR2 SVGAGI.

This chain connects TRBV10-3 to TRBJ2-7, with no clear D. CDR3 length: 11 residues. The germline V gene has CDR1 ENHRY and CDR2 SYGVKD. Deletions cut 9 bases from V and 5 bases from J, with 11 bases between. CDR3 loop: CAMGLVDEQYF. The CDR3 nucleotides are TGTGCCATGGGGTTGGTTGACGAGCAGTACTTC.

This clone was seen only a few times. CDR3 amino acids: CASSKSDGRNTEAFF. The CDR3 coding sequence is TGCGCCAGCAGCAAATCTGACGGAAGGAACACTGAAGCTTTCTTT. V and J are TRBV5-1 and TRBJ1-1; D uncertain. This CDR3 comprises 15 residues. Trimming took 4 bases from V and 1 from J, leaving 14 bases between them. The germline V gene encodes CDR1 SGHRS and CDR2 YFSETQ.

The V call is TRBV2, the J call TRBJ2-1; 11 bases line up with TRBD2. Germline V gene lookup returns CDR1 SNHLY and CDR2 FYNNEI. The junction had 18 bases not matched to a gene; V was cut back by 5 bases and J by 6 bases. The CDR3 has 19 residues. The CDR3 DNA is TGTGCCAGCAGTAAACTAGCGGGAGTAAAAGGGAGCTGGGTCAATGAGCAGTTCTTC. This encodes CASSKLAGVKGSWVNEQFF.